These 18 T cell receptor beta chains originate from one sample sequenced in a study of T cells after yellow fever vaccination. TCRdb processed the 5' RACE reads anew with MiXCR; each CDR3 protein has one entry. The data contain roughly 520,000 distinct CDR3 sequences, just over 20% of them seen just once; the ten biggest clones take up around 16%. Here the sequenced sample was PBMCs, taken roughly 20 days after the first yellow fever vaccination. The receptors shown here come from a man aged 18 to 30 who received the YFV17D yellow fever vaccine.

Only one count was recorded for this clonotype. The chain recombines TRBV1 with TRBJ2-1; the table names TRBD2, a call not compared with the DNA. TRBV1 represents a pseudogene. The length of the CDR3 is 19 residues. CDR3 in DNA: TGCACCAGCAGCCAAGACCCTAGCGGGGGCACCAGCTCCTACAATGAGCAGTTCTTC. Translation: CTSSQDPSGGTSSYNEQFF.

The chain joins TRBV20-1 to TRBJ2-2; 7 nucleotides line up with TRBD1. The CDR3 loop spans 16 amino acids. Per germline, CDR1 DFQATT and CDR2 SNEGSKA (reference sequence). J gave up 5 bases and V 0 bases, and 9 bases lay outside the gene matches. The CDR3 is CSARDQGVGVTGELFF. CDR3 bases: TGCAGTGCTAGAGACCAGGGGGTAGGAGTGACCGGGGAGCTGTTTTTT.

This rearrangement joins TRBV20-1 to TRBJ2-3; D unclear. CDR3 size: 12 residues. Trimming pared 3 bases from V and 2 bases from J, leaving 6 bases between. Germline V gene data show CDR1 as DFQATT and CDR2 as SNEGSKA (reference sequence). The CDR3 DNA sequence: TGCAGTGCTAGTCAATCCACAGATACGCAGTATTTT. Translating it yields CSASQSTDTQYF.

This clonotype has just a few counts. The chain joins TRBV6-5 to TRBJ2-7; possible D gene TRBD1, 6 bases. The V gene lost 3 bases and the J gene lost 5 bases, with 20 bases spanning the gap. The germline gives CDR1 MNHEY, CDR2 SVGAGI. The CDR3 runs 16 residues. The CDR3 is CASSYLGAVRLNEQYV. Here the CDR3 DNA reads TGTGCCAGCAGTTATTTGGGGGCTGTTCGTCTCAACGAGCAGTACGTC.

This clonotype has a handful of counts. This chain joins TRBV20-1 and TRBJ2-5; TRBD2 aligns across 8 bases. Germline V gives CDR1 DFQATT, CDR2 SNEGSKA (reference sequence). The length of the CDR3 is 15 residues. Germline trimming cut 1 base from V and 4 bases from J; bases unmatched to any gene: 8. The chain's CDR3 is CSARGAGGQGETQYF. The DNA for the CDR3 is TGCAGTGCTAGAGGGGCGGGGGGCCAGGGAGAGACCCAGTACTTC.

This clonotype has at least ten counts. Because the CDR3's place on the DNA is in doubt, the DNA is left out and the CDR3 is given as listed by TCRdb. The V and J genes are TRBV20-1 and TRBJ1-2. Counting both end residues, the CDR3 totals 13 amino acids. Germline lookup yields CDR1 DFQATT and CDR2 SNEGSKA (reference sequence). CDR3 sequence: CSAPRDFGAGYTF.

The genes are TRBV20-1 and TRBJ2-1, with D unclear. Germline-derived CDR1 and CDR2 are DFQATT and SNEGSKA (reference sequence). The CDR3 consists of 14 residues. The ends were cut back, 6 bases at V and 3 bases at J, with 15 bases in the middle. In DNA, the CDR3 is TGCAGTGCCACCAACGGGCCGATCTACAATGAGCAGTTCTTC. Protein: CSATNGPIYNEQFF.

This clonotype was recorded a few times. This chain connects TRBV5-6 to TRBJ2-7; D gene unclear. This CDR3 region has 13 residues. Trimming took 5 bases from V and 0 from J, leaving 9 bases between them. The germline V gene has CDR1 SGHDT and CDR2 YYEEEE. The CDR3 loop reads CASRLWGSYEQYV. DNA for the CDR3: TGTGCCAGCAGACTCTGGGGCTCCTACGAGCAGTACGTC.

This clonotype was observed a handful of times. The chain uses TRBV29-1 and TRBJ2-2; 10 bases agree with TRBD2. Germline V gene lookup returns CDR1 SQVTM and CDR2 ANQGSEA. This CDR3 is 16 amino acids long. The trim removed 1 base at V and 3 bases at J, leaving 5 bases unmatched. CDR3 sequence: CSVEGHSGGYTGELFF. The DNA for the CDR3 is TGCAGCGTTGAAGGCCATAGCGGGGGGTACACCGGGGAGCTGTTTTTT.

The genes are TRBV5-4 and TRBJ2-3, with D possibly being TRBD1 (6 bases). Germline V gene data show CDR1 as SGHNT and CDR2 as YYREEE (reference sequence). CDR3 length equals 15 residues. The V and J ends lost 0 bases and 2 bases respectively, with 10 bases between them. The CDR3 protein is CASSLVGTTTDTQYF. For the CDR3, the DNA is TGTGCCAGCAGCTTGGTAGGGACAACCACAGATACGCAGTATTTT.

This sequence joins TRBV11-1 and TRBJ2-2; 12 bases align to TRBD2. The CDR3 spans 19 residues. V lost 5 bases to trimming and J lost 0 bases; unmatched junction nucleotides: 10. Per germline, CDR1 SGHAT and CDR2 FQDESV (reference sequence). Written as DNA, the CDR3 is TGTGCCAGCAGCCTCCGGACTAGCGGGGCCTACGCGAACACCGGGGAGCTGTTTTTT. This encodes CASSLRTSGAYANTGELFF.

This clonotype was counted a few times. The V gene is TRBV7-9, the J gene TRBJ1-2; tentative D call: TRBD1 (5 bases). V lost 5 bases to trimming and J lost 3 bases, with 13 bases between them. Germline CDR1 and CDR2: SEHNR and FQNEAQ (reference sequence). The CDR3 loop spans 14 amino acids. Written as DNA, the CDR3 is TGTGCCAGCAGCCAGACCAGGGTCGACTATGGCTACACCTTC. This translates into CASSQTRVDYGYTF.

The chain carries TRBV19 and TRBJ1-5; tentative D call: TRBD1 (6 bases). The CDR3 length is 16 residues. The germline CDR1 and CDR2 sequences are LNHDA and SQIVND (reference sequence). Trimming pared 3 bases from V and 3 bases from J, leaving 15 bases between. The CDR3 loop is CASSMLRQGSNQPQHF. The CDR3 nucleotides are TGTGCCAGTAGTATGCTCCGCCAGGGGTCCAATCAGCCCCAGCATTTT.

The J gene is TRBJ1-1, the V gene TRBV7-9, with 7 bases aligning to TRBD1. The V gene's germline CDR1 is SEHNR and CDR2 FQNEAQ (reference sequence). This CDR3 has 13 amino acids. J gave up 6 bases and V 5 bases, and 6 bases lay outside the gene matches. Here the CDR3 reads CASSLRDSSEAFF. As DNA, the CDR3 is TGTGCCAGCAGCCTACGGGACAGTTCTGAAGCTTTCTTT.

The V and J genes are TRBV28 and TRBJ1-2, with a tentative D call TRBD1 (5 bases). V was shortened by 7 bases and J by 4 bases, with 25 bases between the two germline ends. CDR1 is MDHEN and CDR2 is SYDVKM in the germline V gene. CDR3 size: 17 residues. For the CDR3, the DNA is TGTGCCAGCATCGGGTTAGGGCCCAGGGCCTCGGGCTATGGCTACACCTTC. Encoded protein: CASIGLGPRASGYGYTF.

The table lists this clonotype with a few counts. This chain connects TRBV19 to TRBJ2-5; 9 bases map to TRBD2. The CDR3 runs to 16 residues. The V segment lost 5 bases and the J segment 7 bases; nucleotides outside the gene matches: 14. CDR1 is LNHDA, CDR2 SQIVND, per germline (reference sequence). This CDR3 is CASSGGGGSVFGTQYF. CDR3 in DNA: TGTGCCAGTAGTGGCGGGGGGGGCTCGGTATTTGGGACCCAGTACTTC. Filled out from reference TRBV19 and TRBJ2-5, the complete variable domain reads DGGITQSPKYLFRKEGQNVTLSCEQNLNHDAMYWYRQDPGQGLRLIYYSQIVNDFQKGDIAEGYSVSREKKESFPLTVTSAQKNPTAFYLCASSGGGGSVFGTQYFGPGTRLLVL.

The gene calls are TRBV4-1 and TRBJ2-6; 7 bases align to TRBD1. The trim removed 2 bases at V and 0 bases at J, leaving 10 bases unmatched. CDR1 and CDR2 from the germline V gene are MGHRA and YSYEKL. The CDR3 is made up of 19 amino acids. The CDR3 region has the DNA TGCGCCAGCAGCCAACTGACAGGGTTGCTTTACTCTGGGGCCAACGTCCTGACTTTC. Protein sequence: CASSQLTGLLYSGANVLTF.

This clonotype was observed a handful of times. The chain uses TRBV28 and TRBJ1-1; TRBD1 might be the D (6 bases). Trimming pared 9 bases from V and 3 bases from J, leaving 17 bases between. The CDR3 runs to 14 residues. CDR1 MDHEN and CDR2 SYDVKM come from the germline V gene. The CDR3 here is CASTGRGEYTEAFF. As DNA, the CDR3 is TGTGCCAGTACGGGGAGGGGGGAGTACACTGAAGCTTTCTTT.